One and the same sample provided the 12 T cell receptor beta chains below, sequenced in a study of blood T cell repertoires in COVID-19. Here immunoSEQ multiplex PCR was the method, and the copy in TCRdb shows in-frame clones only, minus some. The sample lists about 270,000 clones; approximately 84% were seen once. The sequenced material came from peripheral blood. Receptor source: a human donor with COVID-19, enrolled during active disease. The donor label of this sample is uncertain.

The V gene is TRBV6-4, the J gene TRBJ1-1; D remains unclear. Germline values: CDR1 MRHNA, CDR2 SNTAGT. Trimming cost V 4 bases and J 4 bases, with 10 bases left between them. The CDR3 runs to 13 residues. CDR3 region: CASSVDRSTEAFF. CDR3 bases: TGTGCCAGCAGTGTGGATCGGAGCACTGAAGCTTTCTTT.

The genes are TRBV21-1 and TRBJ2-7; the listed D gene, TRBD1, was not tested against the DNA. TRBV21-1 is shown as a pseudogene. The CDR3 has 15 residues. CDR3 nucleotides: TGTGCCAGCAGCAGCCCCCCGGGACAGGGGGGCGAGCAGTACTTC. This sequence encodes CASSSPPGQGGEQYF.

V and J are TRBV20-1 and TRBJ1-5; 7 bases are shared with TRBD1. The CDR3 loop spans 13 amino acids. V lost 3 bases and J lost 6; bases outside the gene matches: 5. Per germline, CDR1 DFQATT and CDR2 SNEGSKA (reference sequence). The CDR3 loop is CSASSQGVQPQHF. DNA of the CDR3: TGCAGTGCTAGTAGTCAGGGGGTTCAGCCCCAGCATTTT.

The CDR3 sequence: CASIQGARSDTQYF. The CDR3 DNA sequence: TGTGCCAGCATCCAGGGGGCGCGATCAGATACGCAGTATTTT. The gene calls are TRBV28 and TRBJ2-3; TRBD1 matches at 8 bases. Unmatched junction bases numbered 7, after V lost 7 bases and J lost 4 bases. The germline CDR1 and CDR2 sequences are MDHEN and SYDVKM. The CDR3 runs to 14 residues.

The V gene is TRBV7-3, the J gene TRBJ2-1; 8 positions agree with TRBD2. Germline V gives CDR1 SGHTA, CDR2 FQGTGA. The CDR3 sequence is 14 residues long. The junction had 8 bases not matched to a gene; V was cut back by 5 bases and J by 8 bases. The CDR3 sequence is CASSPGLAGHEQFF. The CDR3 coding sequence is TGTGCCAGCAGCCCCGGACTAGCCGGGCATGAGCAGTTCTTC. The whole variable domain, filled in from reference TRBV7-3 and TRBJ2-1, reads GAGVSQTPSNKVTEKGKYVELRCDPISGHTALYWYRQSLGQGPEFLIYFQGTGAADDSGLPNDRFFAVRPEGSVSTLKIQRTERGDSAVYLCASSPGLAGHEQFFGPGTRLTVL.

The gene calls are TRBV7-9 and TRBJ2-1; the D gene is possibly TRBD2 (5 bases). Germline CDR1 SEHNR, CDR2 FQNEAQ (reference sequence). The V end was cut by 3 bases, the J end by 7 bases, with 7 bases between. This CDR3 contains 12 residues. As DNA, the CDR3 is TGTGCCAGCAGCTTCTCGGGGAATGAGCAGTTCTTC. It codes for CASSFSGNEQFF.

The rearrangement links TRBV5-1 to TRBJ2-3, with D possibly matching TRBD1 (6 bases). Deletions cut 6 bases from V and 2 bases from J, with 13 bases between. The CDR3 runs to 14 residues. CDR1 and CDR2 from the germline V gene are SGHRS and YFSETQ. The CDR3 DNA follows: TGCGCCAGCACCCGGGACACCTCCACAGATACGCAGTATTTT. It is translated as CASTRDTSTDTQYF.

This clone was recorded only once. The V gene is TRBV2, the J gene TRBJ1-5; 9 bases fit TRBD1. Germline lookup yields CDR1 SNHLY and CDR2 FYNNEI. This CDR3 has 15 residues. After removal of 5 bases from V and 3 bases from J, the junction contained 5 bases not matched to a gene. The CDR3 loop is CASSPRTGDNQPQHF. Written as DNA, the CDR3 is TGTGCCAGCAGTCCCCGGACAGGGGACAATCAGCCCCAGCATTTT.

With respect to this clone: Other DNA sequences in this sample translate to the same CDR3. The chain carries TRBV25-1 and TRBJ2-7; 8 nucleotides line up with TRBD1. The CDR3 runs 16 residues. After removal of 1 base from V and 0 bases from J, the junction contained 5 bases not matched to a gene. Germline CDR1 and CDR2: MGHDK and SYGVNS. CDR3 in amino acids: CASSESLDRASYEQYF. The CDR3 region has the DNA TGTGCCAGCAGTGAATCCCTGGACAGGGCCTCCTACGAGCAGTACTTC.

The rearrangement links TRBV5-4 to TRBJ2-7, with 11 bases fitting TRBD2. Trimming at V came to 1 base and at J to 4 bases, leaving 4 bases not matched to a gene. CDR1 is SGHNT and CDR2 is YYREEE in the germline V gene (reference sequence). The CDR3 is 15 amino acids. DNA of the CDR3: TGTGCCAGCAGCTTGACGGCTAGCGGGAGGTACGAGCAGTACTTC. It encodes CASSLTASGRYEQYF.

Remarks on this clone: Other DNA sequences from this sample encode an identical CDR3 as well. The V gene is TRBV6-5, the J gene TRBJ1-5, with a possible D match to TRBD1 (5 bases). The CDR3 runs to 13 residues. Germline loops: CDR1 MNHEY, CDR2 SVGAGI. V gave up 5 bases and J gave up 4 bases, with 9 bases separating them. CDR3 nucleotides: TGTGCCAGCAGTCCCGACAGAAATCAGCCCCAGCATTTT. Amino acid sequence: CASSPDRNQPQHF.

The table lists this clone with a few counts. The chain has TRBV9 and TRBJ2-7, with 7 bases aligning to TRBD2. The CDR3 is 14 residues long. Germline V gene lookup returns CDR1 SGDLS and CDR2 YYNGEE. V dropped 3 bases and J dropped 5; count of bases not matched to a gene: 8. CDR3 protein: CASSARDYTHEQYF. The CDR3, as DNA: TGTGCCAGCAGCGCCCGGGACTATACCCACGAGCAGTACTTC.